This T cell receptor (beta chain) was found in a study of CD8 T cells in Susac syndrome. General study results and limits: The number of Susac-specific public clones found was more than 15 in total CD8+ repertoires and about five in CD8+ TEMRA repertoires.

Reverse transcription used about 0.45 to 1 ug RNA and random hexamers. An immunoSEQ multiplex PCR generated amplified TCR beta CDR3 products spanning 54 Vbeta and 13 Jbeta. TCRdb ran MiXCR on the immunoSEQ multiplex PCR reads and lists one entry per CDR3 protein. Among approximately 25,000 distinct CDR3 sequences, roughly 95% were seen once, and the ten largest hold approximately 0.63%. Comment on this clonotype: Its matching antigen is unknown.

V lost 1 base and J 6 bases, leaving 11 bases between the germline ends. Germline-derived CDR1 and CDR2 are MGHDK and SYGVNS. There are 14 residues in the CDR3. The rearrangement uses TRBV25-1 and TRBJ2-3; the D is unclear. Sequenced: CD8+ T cells from PBMCs. The clonotype originates from a human donor with Susac syndrome. The CDR3 DNA follows: TGTGCCAGCAGTGAATTAAATTGGCGGGATACGCAGTATTTT. Protein: CASSELNWRDTQYF.